The rows below give T cell receptor beta chains drawn from one sample of a study of regulatory T cells in long-lasting Graves disease. TCRdb ran MiXCR on the multiplex PCR reads and lists one entry per CDR3 protein. The table has about 460,000 distinct CDR3 sequences, about 20% seen once. The material sequenced was peripheral blood mononuclear cells (PBMCs), taken when the disease was refractory, from a patient treated with antithyroid drugs. The source of these receptors is a female donor with Graves disease. The CDR3 runs from the conserved cysteine through the conserved F or W. The D gene is left open where the match is weak. Clone size appears in some rows only: once, few, many, or a class for an expanded clone.

v_call: TRBV7-9; j_call: TRBJ2-1; clone_size: NA; d_call: TRBD2; cdr3_aa: CASSPREAYANEQFF; cdr3_nt: TGTGCCAGCAGCCCCCGGGAGGCGTATGCCAATGAGCAGTTCTTC
v_call: TRBV6-1; j_call: TRBJ1-1; clone_size: few; d_call: NA; cdr3_aa: CATQLITGTEAFF; cdr3_nt: TGTGCCACCCAGTTAATCACGGGTACTGAAGCTTTCTTT
v_call: TRBV28; j_call: TRBJ2-7; clone_size: many; d_call: TRBD2; cdr3_aa: CASSRWTSGSYEQYF; cdr3_nt: TGTGCCAGCAGCCGCTGGACTAGCGGCTCCTACGAGCAGTACTTC
v_call: TRBV20-1; j_call: TRBJ2-5; clone_size: few; d_call: TRBD1; cdr3_aa: CSAGIGTGRRGETQYF; cdr3_nt: TGCAGTGCCGGAATTGGGACAGGTCGTAGGGGAGAGACCCAGTACTTC
v_call: TRBV14; j_call: TRBJ2-5; clone_size: few; d_call: NA; cdr3_aa: CASSLETESTSHQETQYF; cdr3_nt: TGTGCCAGCAGCCTAGAGACAGAATCGACCTCCCACCAAGAGACCCAGTACTTC
v_call: TRBV28; j_call: TRBJ2-7; clone_size: many; d_call: TRBD1; cdr3_aa: CASSPAGQGYEQYF; cdr3_nt: TGTGCCAGCAGCCCCGCGGGACAGGGATACGAGCAGTACTTC
v_call: TRBV7-2; j_call: TRBJ2-7; clone_size: many; d_call: NA; cdr3_aa: CASSAELQDYEQYF; cdr3_nt: TGTGCCAGCAGCGCCGAGCTTCAGGACTACGAGCAGTACTTC
v_call: TRBV12-3/TRBV12-4; j_call: TRBJ1-1; clone_size: many; d_call: NA; cdr3_aa: CASSSPGVGLNTEAFF; cdr3_nt: TGTGCCAGCAGTTCACCAGGGGTAGGATTGAACACTGAAGCTTTCTTT
v_call: TRBV4-3; j_call: TRBJ1-3; clone_size: NA; d_call: NA; cdr3_aa: CASSQARGGSGNTIYF; cdr3_nt: TGCGCCAGCAGCCAGGCGAGGGGGGGATCTGGAAACACCATATATTTT
v_call: TRBV7-2; j_call: TRBJ1-1; clone_size: NA; d_call: NA; cdr3_aa: CASSLGGNRAYAFF; cdr3_nt: TGTGCCAGCAGCTTAGGCGGGAACCGGGCGTACGCTTTCTTT
v_call: TRBV4-1; j_call: TRBJ2-7; clone_size: few; d_call: TRBD2; cdr3_aa: CASSHLRGTSGSAYEQYF; cdr3_nt: TGCGCCAGCAGCCATCTAAGGGGGACTAGCGGGAGTGCCTACGAGCAGTACTTC
v_call: TRBV5-6; j_call: TRBJ1-5; clone_size: NA; d_call: NA; cdr3_aa: CASSLGHLRPQHF; cdr3_nt: TGTGCCAGCAGCTTGGGTCACCTACGGCCCCAGCATTTT
v_call: TRBV28; j_call: TRBJ1-2; clone_size: many; d_call: NA; cdr3_aa: CASLRVDYGYTF; cdr3_nt: TGTGCCAGCCTGCGGGTGGACTATGGCTACACCTTC
v_call: TRBV20-1; j_call: TRBJ2-2; clone_size: NA; d_call: NA; cdr3_aa: CSAMADGELFF; cdr3_nt: TGCAGTGCAATGGCGGACGGGGAGCTGTTTTTT
v_call: TRBV19; j_call: TRBJ2-5; clone_size: many; d_call: NA; cdr3_aa: CASSRDLKETQYF; cdr3_nt: TGTGCCAGCAGTCGGGACCTGAAAGAGACCCAGTACTTC
v_call: TRBV10-2; j_call: TRBJ1-1; clone_size: NA; d_call: NA; cdr3_aa: CASSLGPRLVSTEAFF; cdr3_nt: TGCGCCAGCAGTTTGGGACCGAGGCTGGTGAGCACTGAAGCTTTCTTT
v_call: TRBV20-1; j_call: TRBJ1-3; clone_size: few; d_call: TRBD1; cdr3_aa: CSARDLGQAVGNTIYF; cdr3_nt: TGCAGTGCTAGAGACCTAGGACAGGCAGTGGGAAACACCATATATTTT
v_call: TRBV27; j_call: TRBJ1-6; clone_size: NA; d_call: NA; cdr3_aa: CASSGGGSYNSPLHF; cdr3_nt: TGTGCCAGCAGTGGGGGGGGTTCCTATAATTCACCCCTCCACTTT
v_call: TRBV5-1; j_call: TRBJ2-5; clone_size: NA; d_call: TRBD2; cdr3_aa: CASSSTDSGGQETQYF; cdr3_nt: TGCGCCAGCAGCTCGACAGATAGCGGGGGGCAAGAGACCCAGTACTTC
v_call: TRBV5-1; j_call: TRBJ1-2; clone_size: NA; d_call: NA; cdr3_aa: CASSLGGIVDGCTF; cdr3_nt: TGCGCCAGCAGCTTGGGCGGGATCGTAGATGGCTGCACCTTC
v_call: TRBV6-1; j_call: TRBJ2-7; clone_size: few; d_call: NA; cdr3_aa: CASRRRGSYEQYF; cdr3_nt: TGTGCCAGCAGGCGTCGGGGCTCCTACGAGCAGTACTTC
v_call: TRBV29-1; j_call: TRBJ1-1; clone_size: many; d_call: NA; cdr3_aa: CSVPGGTEAFF; cdr3_nt: TGCAGCGTTCCGGGGGGCACTGAAGCTTTCTTT
v_call: TRBV28; j_call: TRBJ1-1; clone_size: many; d_call: NA; cdr3_aa: CASGPPARGFFDTEAFF; cdr3_nt: TGTGCCAGCGGGCCCCCGGCTCGGGGTTTTTTCGACACTGAAGCTTTCTTT
v_call: TRBV6-1; j_call: TRBJ1-1; clone_size: many; d_call: NA; cdr3_aa: CASNSRTPPTEAFF; cdr3_nt: TGTGCCAGCAACTCCCGGACCCCACCCACTGAAGCTTTCTTT
v_call: TRBV19; j_call: TRBJ1-2; clone_size: few; d_call: NA; cdr3_aa: CASSSSTANYGYTF; cdr3_nt: TGTGCCAGTAGCTCTTCGACAGCGAACTATGGCTACACCTTC
v_call: TRBV11-2; j_call: TRBJ1-1; clone_size: many; d_call: NA; cdr3_aa: CASSFRILSEAFF; cdr3_nt: TGTGCCAGCAGCTTTAGGATATTGTCAGAAGCTTTCTTT
v_call: TRBV5-1; j_call: TRBJ2-2; clone_size: NA; d_call: NA; cdr3_aa: CASRISGANTGELFF; cdr3_nt: TGCGCCAGCCGCATTTCGGGGGCTAACACCGGGGAGCTGTTTTTT
v_call: TRBV20-1; j_call: TRBJ1-2; clone_size: many; d_call: NA; cdr3_aa: CSAISFEGPKADGYTF; cdr3_nt: TGCAGTGCTATCTCGTTTGAGGGCCCTAAAGCGGATGGCTACACCTTC
v_call: TRBV7-2; j_call: TRBJ2-5; clone_size: many; d_call: TRBD2; cdr3_aa: CASSPGGVLLETQYF; cdr3_nt: TGTGCCAGCAGCCCCGGGGGGGTCTTGTTAGAGACCCAGTACTTC
v_call: TRBV14; j_call: TRBJ2-7; clone_size: NA; d_call: TRBD1; cdr3_aa: CASRRTGGGEQYF; cdr3_nt: TGTGCCAGCAGGAGGACAGGGGGTGGCGAGCAGTACTTC
v_call: TRBV12-3/TRBV12-4; j_call: TRBJ2-7; clone_size: many; d_call: NA; cdr3_aa: CASSRTQGTYEQYF; cdr3_nt: TGTGCCAGCAGTCGGACCCAGGGGACCTACGAGCAGTACTTC
v_call: TRBV6-4; j_call: TRBJ2-5; clone_size: many; d_call: NA; cdr3_aa: CASSDSWGETQYF; cdr3_nt: TGTGCCAGCAGTGACTCGTGGGGGGAGACCCAGTACTTC
v_call: TRBV9; j_call: TRBJ2-5; clone_size: few; d_call: NA; cdr3_aa: CASSGGGPLETQYF; cdr3_nt: TGTGCCAGCAGCGGGGGAGGACCGTTGGAGACCCAGTACTTC
v_call: TRBV12-5; j_call: TRBJ2-7; clone_size: many; d_call: NA; cdr3_aa: CASAPSGDGGYEQYF; cdr3_nt: TGTGCTAGTGCCCCATCGGGTGACGGGGGTTACGAGCAGTACTTC
v_call: TRBV29-1; j_call: TRBJ1-5; clone_size: few; d_call: NA; cdr3_aa: CSVIEQGSNQPQHF; cdr3_nt: TGCAGCGTTATAGAACAGGGTAGCAATCAGCCCCAGCATTTT